This T cell receptor beta chain came from a study of cytomegalovirus exposure and HLA in healthy donors. Study findings and constraints: In a later analysis, at a false discovery rate of 0.05, 16,951 TCR beta sequences matched HLA alleles.

To note about this clone: Antigen: not known.

CDR3 length: 16 amino acids. With 60 Vbeta and 13 Jbeta primers, the PCR was carried out. In the authors' methods: Per a later analysis, the number of unique TCR beta chains was 75 million to 90 million, of which 10 million to 11 million were shared. TCRdb keeps only in-frame clones here, not all; method: immunoSEQ multiplex PCR. The V and J calls and clone size were taken over from that table, and D and trimming were inferred from the DNA. This sample has fewer than 90,000 clones, with under 80% found just once. The receptor comes from a man in his thirties or forties in good health and CMV-seropositive. J is TRBJ2-1 and V is TRBV21-1; TRBD2, the D gene given by the table, was not confirmed from the DNA. TRBV21-1 is flagged as a pseudogene. Sample: PBMCs. CDR3 sequence reads: CASYSSGRCCCIEQFF. Here the CDR3 DNA reads TGTGCCAGCTACTCCTCGGGTAGATGTTGCTGCATTGAGCAGTTCTTC.